The source of this T cell receptor (beta chain) is a study of T cell responses to AZD1222 COVID-19 vaccine. About the research overall: Both about-4-week and about-12-week second-dose recipients were combined.

The CDR3 consists of 14 residues. Germline V gene lookup returns CDR1 MNHNS and CDR2 SASEGT. Germline trimming cut 1 base from V and 7 bases from J; bases unmatched to any gene: 2. Study observations and caveats: Along spike, vaccine-associated CD4 TCRs were found throughout, with dominance at 160-218 and 743-854. In a largely white British group with more females than males, clonal diversity was possibly underestimated. In all cases, repertoires were sampled only after the peak T cell response.

Concerning this clone itself: Its antigen is unknown.

Sequencing used immunoSEQ multiplex PCR; TCRdb keeps in-frame clones, though not all of them. In the table there are around 58,000 clones, about 80% of which are singletons. This TCR was recovered from an adult in good health. This chain uses TRBV6-1 with TRBJ1-4; 8 nucleotides line up with TRBD1. Sequences were derived from peripheral blood, sampled on day 0 of AZD1222 vaccination. In nucleotides, the CDR3 is TGTGCCAGCAGTGAAGGGACAGGGAGTGAAAAACTGTTTTTT. Translating gives CASSEGTGSEKLFF.